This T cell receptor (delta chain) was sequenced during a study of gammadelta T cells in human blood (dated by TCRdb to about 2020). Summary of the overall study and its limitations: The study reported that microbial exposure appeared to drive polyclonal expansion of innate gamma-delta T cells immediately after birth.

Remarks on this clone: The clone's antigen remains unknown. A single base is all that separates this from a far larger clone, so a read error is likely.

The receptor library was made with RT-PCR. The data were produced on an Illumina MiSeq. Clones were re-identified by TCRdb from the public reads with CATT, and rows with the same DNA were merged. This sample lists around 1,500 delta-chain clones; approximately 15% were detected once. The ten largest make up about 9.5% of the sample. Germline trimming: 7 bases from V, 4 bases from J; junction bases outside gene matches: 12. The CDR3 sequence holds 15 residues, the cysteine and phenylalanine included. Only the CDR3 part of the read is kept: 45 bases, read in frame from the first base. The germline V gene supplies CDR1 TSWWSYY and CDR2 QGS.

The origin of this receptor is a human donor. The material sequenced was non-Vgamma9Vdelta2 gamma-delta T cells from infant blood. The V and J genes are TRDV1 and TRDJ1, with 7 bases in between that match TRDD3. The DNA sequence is TGTGCTCTTGAGGTTCTTACTGGGGTAATCGATAAACTCATCTTT. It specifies CALEVLTGVIDKLIF.